A single sample is the source of the 20 T cell receptor beta chains below, sequenced in a study of siplizumab effects on memory and regulatory T cells. Only in-frame clones appear in the TCRdb table, and some are missing; sequencing was by immunoSEQ multiplex PCR. The top ten clones hold around a sixth of a sample with 85,000 or so clones, about 95% of them seen once. Sequenced input: CD8+ T cells sorted from blood. These receptors were taken from a human donor in good health.

The chain couples TRBV28 to TRBJ1-5; D is unclear. This CDR3 contains 16 residues. V lost 5 bases and J lost 0, with 14 bases in between. Germline V CDR1 and CDR2: MDHEN, SYDVKM. The CDR3 region is CASSPWAGYSNQPQHF. The CDR3 region has the DNA TGTGCCAGCAGTCCCTGGGCCGGTTATAGCAATCAGCCCCAGCATTTT.

This clone was picked up one time. The chain carries TRBV5-1 and TRBJ2-1; 8 bases fit TRBD2. Germline loops: CDR1 SGHRS, CDR2 YFSETQ. The CDR3 extends over 15 amino acids. Losses at the gene ends were 4 bases for V and 8 bases for J; bases not matched to a gene: 11. Here the CDR3 DNA reads TGCGCCAGCAGCGACGGGACTAGGGGTTATGATGAGCAGTTCTTC. Amino acids: CASSDGTRGYDEQFF.

This clone has just one count. This chain links TRBV23-1 with TRBJ1-2; D unclear. TRBV23-1 is known as an ORF, though its function is uncertain. The CDR3 totals 11 residues. The V and J ends lost 2 bases and 8 bases respectively, with 6 bases between them. CDR3 sequence (DNA): TGCGCCAGCAGTCAAAGTTGGGGCTACACCTTC. Its protein is CASSQSWGYTF.

The chain carries TRBV20-1 and TRBJ2-1; TRBD2 aligns across 8 bases. The CDR3 is 11 amino acids. The ends lost 0 bases at V and 16 bases at J; junction bases unmatched: 5. The germline CDR1 and CDR2 sequences are DFQATT and SNEGSKA (reference sequence). The CDR3 spells CSAREKGLGFF. In DNA, the CDR3 is TGCAGTGCTAGAGAGAAGGGACTAGGATTCTTC.

The CDR3 sequence: CASSSPDTIYF. The CDR3 DNA reads as TGTGCCAGCAGCTCCCCGGACACCATATATTTT. This rearrangement joins TRBV7-9 to TRBJ1-3; no clear D gene. CDR3 length: 11 residues. V was pared by 4 bases and J by 8 bases, with 6 bases between. Germline V gene sequence: CDR1 SEHNR, CDR2 FQNEAQ (reference sequence).

V and J are TRBV2 and TRBJ2-7, with 7 bases aligning to TRBD2. The CDR3 contains 15 residues. V shed 4 bases, J shed 0 bases, and the junction held 6 bases outside the gene matches. Germline V gene sequence: CDR1 SNHLY, CDR2 FYNNEI. CDR3: CASSVGGRASYEQYF. The CDR3, as DNA: TGTGCCAGCAGTGTTGGGGGGAGGGCCTCCTACGAGCAGTACTTC.

To note about this clone: An end of the junction does not agree with germline; a read error may underlie this. The rearrangement uses TRBV5-1 and TRBJ2-7, with D possibly being TRBD1 (6 bases). Germline CDR1 reads SGHRS; CDR2 reads YFSETQ. The CDR3 loop spans 15 amino acids. For the CDR3, the DNA is TGCGCCGGCAGCTCCGGACAGCGAAGCTCCTACGAGCAGTACTTC. The encoded protein is CAGSSGQRSSYEQYF.

This chain joins TRBV6-1 and TRBJ1-1; TRBD1 is a possible D gene (6 bases). Germline CDR1 and CDR2: MNHNS and SASEGT. This CDR3 comprises 15 residues. Deletions cut 2 bases from V and 0 bases from J, with 10 bases between. The CDR3 here is CASSELTGLNTEAFF. DNA of the CDR3: TGTGCCAGCAGTGAATTAACAGGGTTGAACACTGAAGCTTTCTTT.

This rearrangement joins TRBV11-3 to TRBJ2-2; the D is unclear. Between the trimmed V and J ends, which lost 1 base and 6 bases, there was a span of 9 bases. The CDR3 contains 14 residues. The germline V gene encodes CDR1 SGHNT and CDR2 YENEEA. In nucleotides, the CDR3 is TGTGCCAGCAGCTTAGGATTTCAAGCCGGGGAGCTGTTTTTT. Residues: CASSLGFQAGELFF.

The V gene is TRBV5-6, the J gene TRBJ2-5; no clear D gene. Germline CDR1 is SGHDT and CDR2 is YYEEEE. V gave up 0 bases and J gave up 7 bases, with 4 bases separating them. This CDR3 is 11 amino acids long. The CDR3 coding sequence is TGTGCCAGCAGCTTGGGGGTGACCCAGTACTTC. It encodes CASSLGVTQYF.

J is TRBJ2-5 and V is TRBV7-9; 7 nucleotides line up with TRBD2. The length of the CDR3 is 17 residues. The ends lost 5 bases at V and 0 bases at J; junction bases unmatched: 12. Germline V gene lookup returns CDR1 SEHNR and CDR2 FQNEAQ (reference sequence). The CDR3 loop is CASSLLRLAEYQETQYF. CDR3 nucleotide sequence: TGTGCCAGCAGCCTACTACGTCTAGCGGAGTACCAAGAGACCCAGTACTTC. The complete variable domain, with remaining parts taken from reference TRBV7-9 and TRBJ2-5, reads DTGVSQNPRHKITKRGQNVTFRCDPISEHNRLYWYRQTLGQGPEFLTYFQNEAQLEKSRLLSDRFSAERPKGSFSTLEIQRTEQGDSAMYLCASSLLRLAEYQETQYFGPGTRLLVL.

The chain employs TRBV10-2 and TRBJ2-7, with 15 bases fitting TRBD2. The germline CDR1 and CDR2 sequences are WSHSY and SAAADI. V lost 9 bases to trimming and J lost 6 bases; unmatched junction nucleotides: 6. The CDR3 spans 14 residues. DNA for the CDR3: TGCGCCAGTGAGGGACTAGCGGGAGGAGGCGAGCAGTACTTC. Translation gives CASEGLAGGGEQYF.

This clone occurred once. The V and J genes are TRBV21-1 and TRBJ1-2; the D call of TRBD1 is as the table states it, not checked on the DNA. TRBV21-1 is an annotated pseudogene. The CDR3 sequence is 14 residues long. The CDR3 bases are TGTGCCAGCAGCAAACCCGGCAGGGGGCATGGCTACACCTTC. Encoded protein: CASSKPGRGHGYTF.

The rearrangement links TRBV19 to TRBJ2-7; 9 bases agree with TRBD2. The germline CDR1 and CDR2 sequences are LNHDA and SQIVND (reference sequence). The ends lost 1 base at V and 1 base at J; junction bases unmatched: 17. The CDR3 extends over 20 amino acids. CDR3 DNA sequence: TGTGCCAGTAGTATAGGGTACGGGACAGAGATAGCGGGAGAGTCCTACGAGCAGTACTTC. Its protein product is CASSIGYGTEIAGESYEQYF.

The rearrangement joins TRBV29-1 to TRBJ2-2, with unresolved D. The germline gives CDR1 SQVTM, CDR2 ANQGSEA. The CDR3 length is 14 residues. Trimming removed 3 bases at V and 2 bases at J, with 10 bases between. CDR3 amino acids: CSVEWLHNTGELFF. CDR3 coding DNA: TGCAGCGTTGAGTGGCTTCATAACACCGGGGAGCTGTTTTTT.

This clone was observed once. Here the CDR3 DNA reads TGTGCCTCTACATACACCGGGGAGCTGTTTTTT. Residues: CASTYTGELFF. The J gene is TRBJ2-2, the V gene TRBV10-3, with no clear D. The CDR3 consists of 11 residues. V lost 11 bases and J lost 3, with 7 bases in between. CDR1 and CDR2 (germline): ENHRY, SYGVKD.

This sequence joins TRBV2 and TRBJ1-2; tentative D call: TRBD1 (5 bases). The CDR3 covers 14 residues. The V and J ends lost 3 bases and 0 bases respectively, with 8 bases between them. Germline CDR1 SNHLY, CDR2 FYNNEI. The CDR3 loop reads CASSELQANYGYTF. The CDR3 region has the DNA TGTGCCAGCAGTGAGCTACAGGCTAACTATGGCTACACCTTC.

The CDR3 protein is CASSQGSGGETQYF. The CDR3 nucleotides are TGCGCCAGCAGCCAAGGTTCAGGGGGAGAGACCCAGTACTTC. The chain uses TRBV4-1 and TRBJ2-5; 7 bases align to TRBD1. After removal of 1 base from V and 4 bases from J, the junction contained 3 bases not matched to a gene. The CDR3 length is 14 residues. Germline-derived CDR1 and CDR2 are MGHRA and YSYEKL.

The CDR3 DNA sequence: TGTGCCAGCAGTTCCGGGACATCCTCCTACAGCACAGATACGCAGTATTTT. Translating gives CASSSGTSSYSTDTQYF. This rearrangement joins TRBV13 to TRBJ2-3, with D possibly matching TRBD1 (6 bases). Germline values: CDR1 PRHDT, CDR2 FYEKMQ (reference sequence). The CDR3 covers 17 residues. V lost 6 bases and J lost 0, with 19 bases in between.

This clone was found once. The chain is built from TRBV9 and TRBJ2-2; TRBD2 matches 7 bases. The CDR3 length is 17 residues. V was clipped by 0 bases and J by 6 bases; unmatched bases: 11. CDR1 SGDLS and CDR2 YYNGEE come from the germline V gene. The CDR3 loop is CASSVALTSPNSGELFF. Written as DNA, the CDR3 is TGTGCCAGCAGCGTAGCACTGACTAGCCCCAACTCCGGGGAGCTGTTTTTT.